This T cell receptor (beta chain) derives from a study of T-cell memory formation after mild COVID-19. Study-level background: The study found TCR clusters largely donor specific. Whole-study findings and limits: Shrinking CD4+ clones were chiefly CM and EM; CD8+ ones were chiefly EMRA. The authors did not confirm SARS-CoV-2 specificity of second-wave clones peaking day 37.

With regard to this clonotype: The antigen remains undetermined.

The V and J ends lost 3 bases and 2 bases, in that order; junction bases with no gene match: 4. Germline V lookup: CDR1 MGHRA, CDR2 YSYEKL. The CDR3 is made up of 15 amino acids. One entry per CDR3 protein, called by TCRdb with MiXCR from the 5' RACE reads. The repertoire has about 470,000 distinct CDR3 sequences, around a sixth of them found once; the top ten carry roughly an eighth. This clonotype originated in an adult woman who had mild COVID-19 (a few samples of this study predate the infection). Cell type and time point are not known. Sequenced sample: PBMCs or a T cell subset sorted from them (not recorded which). The chain links TRBV4-1 to TRBJ2-7; 10 bases align to TRBD2. CDR3: CASSHYSGGTYEQYF. CDR3 nucleotides: TGCGCCAGCAGCCACTATAGCGGGGGGACCTACGAGCAGTACTTC.